These 16 T cell receptor beta chains came from one sample sequenced in a study of T cells in Graves' hyperthyroidism and ophthalmopathy. Regions amplified from RNA transcripts were the TCR beta CDR3 regions. The TCR CDR3 first-round RT-PCR relied on the HTBI primer set. TCRdb ran MiXCR on the multiplex PCR reads and lists one entry per CDR3 protein. The sample lists 610,000 or so distinct CDR3 sequences, around 42% occurring once. Sequencing used peripheral blood or thyroid tissue (not recorded which). These receptors were taken from a young woman with Graves' hyperthyroidism.

V gene TRBV4-2 combines with J gene TRBJ2-7; no clear D gene. There are 15 residues in the CDR3. Trimming removed 0 bases from V and 4 bases from J, with 13 bases in between. Germline V gives CDR1 LGHNA, CDR2 YNFKEQ. DNA of the CDR3: TGTGCCAGCAGCCAAGAGGGCACGAGCAGGTACGAGCAGTACTTC. It encodes CASSQEGTSRYEQYF.

This clonotype showed up many times. This chain connects TRBV12-3 or TRBV12-4 to TRBJ2-5; D is perhaps TRBD1 or TRBD2 (5 bases each). The CDR3 covers 14 residues. V dropped 7 bases and J dropped 6 bases, with 18 bases sitting between them. Here the CDR3 reads CASTLRGQLKTQYF. The CDR3 coding sequence is TGTGCCAGCACTTTGAGGGGTCAACTGAAGACCCAGTACTTC.

For the CDR3, the DNA is TGTGCCAGCAGCATGCAGGGACAGGGGTATACTGAAGCTTTCTTT. This gives the protein CASSMQGQGYTEAFF. The chain recombines TRBV7-2 with TRBJ1-1; TRBD1 matches 10 bases. With V trimmed by 5 bases and J by 5 bases, 8 bases remained unmatched. Germline CDR1 is SGHTA and CDR2 is FQGNSA. The CDR3 has 15 amino acids.

This clonotype has ten or more counts. The CDR3 carries no conserved terminal phenylalanine or tryptophan, so it likely arises from a read error. The chain uses TRBV29-1 and TRBJ2-5; TRBD1 might be the D (5 bases). Between the trimmed V and J ends, which lost 4 bases and 1 base, there was a span of 16 bases. Germline loops: CDR1 SQVTM, CDR2 ANQGSEA. The CDR3 contains 15 residues. The CDR3 nucleotides are TGCAGCGTTGTATCCCTTAGACAGTCCCAAGAGACCCAGTACCTC. Encoded protein: CSVVSLRQSQETQYL.

The chain recombines TRBV13 with TRBJ1-2; maybe TRBD1 (5 bases). The length of the CDR3 is 15 residues. Trimming took off 0 bases at V and 8 bases at J, with 16 bases between the two ends. Germline CDR1 is PRHDT and CDR2 is FYEKMQ (reference sequence). This CDR3 is CASSLGHLLDIGYTF. CDR3 nucleotides: TGTGCCAGCAGCTTAGGCCACCTTTTGGACATCGGCTACACCTTC.

J is TRBJ2-2 and V is TRBV28, with D maybe TRBD2 (6 bases). Germline V gene sequence: CDR1 MDHEN, CDR2 SYDVKM. The CDR3 loop spans 15 amino acids. The V and J ends lost 4 bases and 5 bases respectively, with 14 bases between them. The CDR3: CASSSPGRLTGELFF. The DNA for the CDR3 is TGTGCCAGCAGTTCCCCCGGGAGACTGACCGGGGAGCTGTTTTTT.

This clonotype has a count of ten or more. The chain is built from TRBV6-6 and TRBJ1-1; 8 bases agree with TRBD1. Germline V gene lookup returns CDR1 MNHNY and CDR2 SVGAGI (reference sequence). Trimming removed 5 bases from V and 7 bases from J; junction bases left unmatched: 3. This CDR3 spans 12 amino acids. The CDR3 DNA sequence: TGTGCCAGCAGTCGAGGACAGGGTGAAGCTTTCTTT. Amino acid sequence: CASSRGQGEAFF.

This clonotype was recorded at least ten times. V and J are TRBV5-8 and TRBJ1-4; 8 positions agree with TRBD1. CDR3 length: 16 residues. Germline trimming cut 4 bases from V and 4 bases from J; bases unmatched to any gene: 9. Per germline, CDR1 SGHTS and CDR2 YDEGEE. The CDR3 is CASSGTRGQGNEKLFF. CDR3 coding DNA: TGTGCCAGCAGCGGAACCAGGGGGCAGGGTAATGAAAAACTGTTTTTT.

This clonotype showed up many times. V and J are TRBV24-1 and TRBJ2-2; 10 bases map to TRBD1. Losses at the gene ends were 7 bases for V and 7 bases for J; bases not matched to a gene: 17. CDR3 length: 18 amino acids. The germline gives CDR1 KGHDR, CDR2 SFDVKD. CDR3 sequence (DNA): TGTGCCACCAGCCAACCCCCAGAGGGACAGGGGTTTATCGGGGAGCTGTTTTTT. It is translated as CATSQPPEGQGFIGELFF.

This clonotype appeared many times. This chain uses TRBV19 with TRBJ1-3; D is unresolved. CDR3 length: 14 residues. The germline V and J ends were trimmed by 7 bases and 0 bases, with 10 bases remaining between them. Germline assignment: CDR1 LNHDA and CDR2 SQIVND (reference sequence). The CDR3 nucleotides are TGTGCCAGTAACCCGCTCCGCTCTGGAAACACCATATATTTT. This encodes CASNPLRSGNTIYF.

The rearrangement uses TRBV4-1 and TRBJ2-7, with 13 bases matching TRBD2. Trimming at V came to 2 bases and at J to 7 bases, leaving 5 bases not matched to a gene. This CDR3 has 15 residues. Germline V gene data show CDR1 as MGHRA and CDR2 as YSYEKL. CDR3: CASSQWTSGSREQYF. In DNA form, the CDR3 reads TGCGCCAGCAGCCAATGGACTAGCGGGAGCCGGGAGCAGTACTTC.

This clonotype has a count of ten or more. This chain links TRBV11-2 with TRBJ1-1; the D is unclear. The CDR3 is made up of 15 amino acids. Deletions cut 2 bases from V and 1 base from J, with 11 bases between. Germline CDR1 SGHAT, CDR2 FQNNGV. CDR3 nucleotides: TGTGCCAGCAGCTTAAGACGGGAGGGGAACACTGAAGCTTTCTTT. This gives the protein CASSLRREGNTEAFF.

Concerning this clonotype itself: Given a much more abundant clone one base away, this may be a read error. The chain joins TRBV2 to TRBJ2-6; TRBD2 might be the D (5 bases). This CDR3 is built from 14 residues. Germline V CDR1 and CDR2: SNHLY, FYNNEI. V lost 6 bases and J lost 0, with 6 bases in between. CDR3 protein: CASRRDSGANVLTF. Written as DNA, the CDR3 is TGTGCCAGCAGACGGGACTCTGGGGCCAACGTCCTGACTTTC.

This clonotype was seen many times. This chain uses TRBV25-1 with TRBJ1-5; D not certain. V lost 1 base to trimming and J lost 3 bases, with 7 bases between them. CDR1 and CDR2 from the germline V gene are MGHDK and SYGVNS. The CDR3 is 14 residues long. Here the CDR3 DNA reads TGTGCCAGCAGTGAATCTGGGGTCAATCAGCCCCAGCATTTT. This sequence encodes CASSESGVNQPQHF.

This clonotype has more than one count but fewer than ten. The germline gene is not matched at one end of the junction; a read error may be the cause. V gene TRBV6-2 or TRBV6-3 combines with J gene TRBJ2-5, with D tentatively TRBD1 (6 bases). The CDR3 covers 13 residues. Germline-derived CDR1 and CDR2 are MNHEY and SVGEGT. CDR3 residues: CASSSTGWGTQYF. CDR3 coding DNA: TGTGCCAGCAGTTCAACAGGGTGGGGGACCCAATACTTC.

This clonotype has a count of ten or more. V gene TRBV7-3 combines with J gene TRBJ2-7; 9 positions match TRBD2. The V and J ends lost 7 bases and 7 bases, in that order; junction bases with no gene match: 11. Per the germline V gene, CDR1 is SGHTA and CDR2 is FQGTGA. This CDR3 contains 14 residues. CDR3 amino acids: CASKGREGYNEQYF. CDR3 DNA: TGTGCCAGCAAGGGGCGGGAGGGGTACAATGAGCAGTACTTC.